Detailed here is one TCR beta chain. This clone appeared a single time. Its antigen remains undetermined. Per-base quality was not reported, and no clone a single base away is much larger than it. The cohort consisted of approximately 670 healthy bone marrow donors. All cohort members were sampled while nominally healthy, although unrecorded immune exposures were likely present. The donor was CMV seronegative and belonged to the group of 350 to 400 seronegative cohort members. A peripheral blood sample was collected from each donor, and TCR beta sequencing was performed on peripheral blood mononuclear cells. The Qiagen DNeasy Blood Extraction Kit was used to extract genomic DNA from the blood cell samples. The sample comes from a study of cytomegalovirus exposure and HLA in healthy donors (dated by TCRdb to the late 2010s). Describing the broader study: According to an earlier analysis of a few hundred of the donors, roughly 180 million T cells yielded 120 million or so unique TCR beta sequences and about 300 Gb of sequence data. A later analysis re-analyzed previously published TCR beta repertoires from 600 to 850 donors and added high-resolution HLA genotyping to study TCR occurrence patterns. The number of typed donors differed by locus: 629-630 for A, B, C, DRB1 and DQB1; 500 to 550 for DQA1; approximately 610 for DPA1; and around 490 for DPB1. Donor age, sex, ethnicity and CMV serostatus were collected together with the repertoire data. In the later analysis, no new phenotypic data were used to find candidate immune exposures; instead, reliance was placed on TCR beta sequences and their occurrence across donors. The study was designed to test whether signatures of past pathogen exposure could be identified by cataloging public T cell receptors. Approximately 300 gigabases of sequencing data and 70 million to 100 million unique TCR sequences made up an early release that covered fewer than 650 HLA-typed donors. To predict cytomegalovirus infection status, the study combined high-throughput TCR immunosequencing, statistical association of individual TCRs with disease status, and machine learning. Both class I and class II loci were covered by HLA typing, at four-digit resolution. In addition to the first cohort of approximately 670 subjects, a separate validation cohort of 120 different subjects was used. All discovery cohort repertoires had been generated on a single sequencing platform. An earlier analysis of more than 450 of the donors used high-throughput TCR beta sequencing to judge whether each TCR beta V gene segment behaved as functional or pseudogenic. On average, about 200,000 unique TCR beta nucleotide sequences were sequenced per donor among some 430 genotyped donors of the cohort, with around 19% of those sequences being non-productive. The study profiled the T cell repertoires of hundreds of subjects by immunosequencing and related them to cytomegalovirus serostatus. Among the approximately 400 genotyped donors, around 81% belonged to the genetic ancestry cluster associated with self-reported Caucasian donors. Roughly five DR-DQ haplotypes were handled as single units for association and clustering because linkage in the cohort was strong. Genome-wide SNP genotypes for about 65% of the roughly 700 donors were used in a later genetic analysis, which treated that subset as a discovery cohort. The paper as a whole reports these results and caveats: According to the authors, the approach could potentially be generalized to other disease states and immunological phenotypes. A group of highly shared sequence variants was considered likely to be a technical artifact of the sequencing pipeline. In a later analysis, HLA-associated TCR beta chains showed more clonal expansion and lower generation probabilities than non-associated chains that were equally common. Correlated functional status among segregating V segments might reflect linkage disequilibrium, but an unknown experimental factor could not be ruled out. In both the original and validation cohorts, the classifier was reported to diagnose cytomegalovirus status with high specificity and sensitivity. In a later analysis, most CMV-associated TCR beta chains were found to appear HLA-restricted, with HLA associations seemingly driven largely by CMV exposure. A few of the identified cytomegalovirus-associated TCR beta chains were confirmed in vitro to be specific for cytomegalovirus antigens. Immune exposure information for the cohort was limited to CMV serostatus. In a later analysis, 16,951 TCR beta sequences were associated with specific HLA alleles at a false discovery rate of 0.05. A further reported finding was that TCR beta sequences accurately predicted the HLA-A and HLA-B alleles for most subjects in the first cohort. When HLA alleles, especially DR and DQ, strongly co-occurred, TCR associations were difficult to assign to individual alleles. HLA typing was unavailable for some donors at each locus, so association tests used only the typed subset. The cohort was sequenced for TCR beta chains only, and without alpha or paired-chain data the features that could be detected were limited. Around 16 rarely observed V segments, including chromosome 9 orphons, were excluded from the earlier analysis of 550 to 700 of the donors because counts were too low. In a later genetic analysis, fewer N-insertions in productive TCRs were reported among donors in an Asian-associated ancestry cluster than the roughly 700-donor mean. Because the 87-base-pair reads could not distinguish some IMGT-functional V segments, including TRBV6-2 and TRBV6-3, those segments were excluded. The presence/absence analyses assumed that sequencing depth was roughly uniform across donors, and that assumption may not be true. A later genetic analysis associated a missense DCLRE1C variant with V-gene and J-gene trimming of TCR beta chains, and an independent cohort replicated the association. A later analysis reported that several top co-occurrence clusters appeared linked to parvovirus B19, influenza, CMV and Epstein-Barr virus. The study gave a list of over 150 TCR beta chains associated with cytomegalovirus. In an earlier analysis of 587 of the donors, most TCR beta V segments appeared in productive rearrangements about 87% or about 30% of the time, broadly matching IMGT annotations. According to a later analysis, TCR association rates differed among HLA loci, with DRB1 alleles showing the most associated TCRs and HLA-C alleles showing the fewest. Most TCR sequences were observed very rarely across donors, whereas some public TCRs were present in many individuals.

The CDR3 contains 14 residues, cysteine and phenylalanine counted. The only DNA kept is the CDR3, 42 bases in frame from the first base. At the junction V is shortened by 5 bases and J by 5 bases; bases outside the gene matches: 8. The germline V gene yields SGHAT for CDR1 and FQNNGV for CDR2. Library creation used the immunoSEQ multiplex PCR assay. A mixture of 60 forward primers for TCR Vbeta segments and 13 reverse primers for TCR Jbeta segments was used in the multiplex PCR. The CDR3 region of rearranged TCR beta genes was amplified from genomic DNA by a multiplex PCR assay. Amplified TCR beta libraries were sequenced as 87-base-pair reads on the Illumina HiSeq System. In the original analysis: Across the 670 or so repertoires, a later analysis counted 80 million or so unique TCR beta chains, around 10 million of which were shared by at least two donors. Raw reads were error-corrected and collapsed into unique sequences by a nearest-neighbor algorithm in which closely related sequences were merged to remove PCR and sequencing errors. V, D and J gene segments were assigned by aligning CDR3 sequences to IMGT reference sequences. For a sequence to be retained, a match of at least six nucleotides was required to both a V gene segment and a J gene segment. Rearrangements were called productive when the CDR3 lacked stop codons and stayed in frame with V and J; all others were non-productive. Following IMGT convention, CDR3 was defined as the stretch from the second conserved V-encoded cysteine up to the conserved J-encoded phenylalanine. The earlier analysis of 500 to 650 of the donors excluded any sequence lacking an unambiguous match to a single V gene segment. An earlier analysis of just under 600 of the donors called V segments functional above 56.7% productive rearrangements and segregating when the between-donor standard deviation exceeded 5%. To diagnose cytomegalovirus status from the catalog of TCR beta chain sequences, a statistical classification framework was built. V and J gene assignment, in a later analysis, came from comparing TCR nucleotide sequences with IMGT/GENE-DB human TR gene sequences. In a later analysis, CDR3 sequences and most-parsimonious VDJ recombination scenarios were assigned using the TCRdist pipeline. In a later analysis, each TCR beta chain was defined by its CDR3 amino acid sequence together with its V-gene family, and reads without a unique V-gene family were excluded. In a later analysis, 500 to 650 highly shared, low-generation-probability nucleotide sequences were removed to address suspected cross-contamination and a sequencing artifact. For each public chain, a later analysis derived a clonal expansion index from normalized ranks of inferred template counts within each repertoire. In a later analysis, generation probabilities were computed with a VDJ recombination model fitted to out-of-frame rearrangements, and the resulting probabilities were checked against IGoR. A later analysis scored TCR-TCR, TCR-HLA and TCR-CMV co-occurrence with hypergeometric tests, applying a repertoire-size bias correction to TCR pairs. To estimate false discovery rates, a later analysis permuted the HLA or CMV assignments 20 times. In a later analysis, co-occurring TCRs were grouped using DBSCAN, and TCRdist sequence similarity was added for clustering within HLA-allele-positive subsets. For co-occurrence clustering, repertoires with fewer than 30,000 or more than 120,000 public chains were excluded, along with roughly 5 repertoires with anomalous nucleotide sharing. Drawn from immuneACCESS, this table holds only the in-frame rearrangements with V and J called that TCRdb kept. Clones are partly lost; checked studies trace under half to an unresolved V gene and leave the rest unexplained. D and trimming come from the DNA, and the V and J calls and clone size come from that table. The sample has about 59,000 clones on record, around 80% of them singletons. 3.5% to 4% of the sample goes to the ten largest clones.

This receptor was identified in a woman aged 35 to 49 in good health and CMV-seronegative. Sequenced input: PBMCs. The sequence joins TRBV11-2 to TRBJ2-7; the junction holds 8 bases that match TRBD1. The DNA sequence is TGTGCCAGCAGCCCGGGACAGGTCGGGAACGAGCAGTACTTC. This gives the protein CASSPGQVGNEQYF.